This T cell receptor beta chain originates from a study of regulatory T cells in long-lasting Graves disease. To make TCR beta libraries, researchers used iRepertoire HTBI primers and Arm-PCR of CDR3 regions. MiXCR was run by TCRdb on the multiplex PCR reads, yielding one entry per CDR3 protein. The sample includes over 450,000 distinct CDR3 sequences, 12% of them seen just once. Time point indicated: newly diagnosed GD, antithyroid drugs for less than 3 months. With RNA extracted from PBMCs as input, the TCR library was made. Study-wide results and limits: Among the persistent patients, 2,500 to 3,000 public clonotypes were shared, more than the 950 to 1,000 shared among new patients.

This clonotype was seen ten or more times. The antigen is unknown. CDR3 length equals 16 residues. J was trimmed by 0 bases and V by 5 bases; bases with no gene match: 3. Germline CDR1 and CDR2: MDHEN and SYDVKM. The same data also went into a second study, on T cells in Graves' hyperthyroidism and ophthalmopathy. That publication notes: Initially, a first-round RT-PCR of the TCR CDR3 employed the HTBI primer set. The model identified upcoming ophthalmopathy a median roughly 6.5 months ahead of onset.

This clonotype originated in a woman under 40 with Graves disease. J is TRBJ2-1 and V is TRBV28; TRBD2 agrees at 11 bases. This sample comprised peripheral blood mononuclear cells (PBMCs), obtained at new diagnosis, from a patient treated with antithyroid drugs. CDR3 sequence reads: CASSGTSGSSYNEQFF. The CDR3 bases are TGTGCCAGCAGTGGTACTAGCGGGAGCTCCTACAATGAGCAGTTCTTC.